One T cell receptor (beta chain) is described in this entry. No antigen is known for it. These data belong to a study of blood T cells in healthy people across ages. Study-wide points: Greater diversity and more naive CD4+ cells were seen in long-lived donors than in aged donors. Percentage of naive T cells showed a strong correlation with TCR beta diversity.

V was trimmed by 3 bases and J by 7 bases, leaving 10 bases between them. The CDR3 runs 13 residues. Every donor contributed roughly 10 milliliters of peripheral blood by blood draw. The use of a sample-barcoded 5' primer and a J-beta primer mix characterized a second PCR of about 7 to 12 cycles. Every cDNA was tagged by a template-switch adaptor with 12 random nucleotides. TCRdb redid the calling of the 5' RACE reads with MiXCR, one entry per CDR3 protein. The data contain roughly 800,000 distinct CDR3 sequences, roughly 50% of them singletons. The source material was blood. The TCR comes from a man aged 25 to 45 in good health. The chain couples TRBV12-3 or TRBV12-4 to TRBJ1-5; D is ambiguous. The CDR3 is CASSFGSGQPQHF. For the CDR3, the DNA is TGTGCCAGCAGTTTTGGGTCGGGGCAGCCCCAGCATTTT.